The rows below give T cell receptor beta chains drawn from one sample of a study of T cells in Graves' hyperthyroidism and ophthalmopathy. A single record per CDR3 protein comes from TCRdb applying MiXCR to the multiplex PCR reads. The sample includes hundreds of thousands of distinct CDR3 sequences, less than 15% of them seen just once. The sample comprised blood. These receptors originate from a woman aged 18-29 years with Graves' hyperthyroidism. Each CDR3 is given with its conserved first and last residue. The D gene is left open where the match is weak. Not all rows give a size; the values are once, few, many and, for expanded clones, a class.

abundance	v_gene	d_gene	j_gene	CDR3aa	CDR3nt
many	TRBV28	.	TRBJ2-7	CASSTGRTRYEQYF	TGTGCCAGCAGCACAGGGAGGACCAGATACGAGCAGTACTTC
.	TRBV27	.	TRBJ2-1	CASSYIGYNEQFF	TGTGCCAGCAGTTATATAGGTTACAATGAGCAGTTCTTC
many	TRBV7-2	.	TRBJ2-3	CASSPWDRTDTQYF	TGTGCCAGCAGCCCCTGGGATCGCACAGATACGCAGTATTTT
many	TRBV18	TRBD1	TRBJ2-3	CASSRLGQGGTDTQYF	TGTGCCAGCTCCCGTCTGGGACAGGGTGGCACAGATACGCAGTATTTT
.	TRBV4-3	TRBD2	TRBJ2-7	CASSPGLAMGEQYF	TGCGCCAGCAGCCCAGGACTAGCGATGGGCGAGCAGTACTTC
few	TRBV9	.	TRBJ1-3	CASSVRPDSGNTIYF	TGTGCCAGCAGCGTTAGACCGGACTCTGGAAACACCATATATTTT
.	TRBV15	TRBD1	TRBJ1-5	CATSRGQGYPPQHF	TGTGCCACCAGCAGGGGACAGGGTTATCCGCCCCAGCATTTT
few	TRBV20-1	TRBD1	TRBJ2-5	CSARDSVGQGSFETQYF	TGCAGTGCTAGAGATAGTGTTGGACAGGGTAGTTTTGAGACCCAGTACTTC
many	TRBV29-1	TRBD2	TRBJ2-5	CSVGGLAGRETQYF	TGCAGCGTGGGGGGACTAGCGGGACGGGAGACCCAGTACTTC
.	TRBV7-9	.	TRBJ1-1	CASSLDGGRDTEAFF	TGTGCCAGCAGCTTAGACGGGGGCCGAGACACCGAAGCTTTCTTT
few	TRBV2	TRBD2	TRBJ2-2	CASSEAPSGRTRSGELFF	TGTGCCAGCAGTGAAGCCCCTAGCGGGAGGACGCGCTCCGGGGAGCTGTTTTTT
many	TRBV6-5	.	TRBJ1-3	CASSYGRQSSGNTIYF	TGTGCCAGCAGTTACGGCAGGCAGAGCTCTGGAAACACCATATATTTT
.	TRBV6-5	TRBD2	TRBJ2-3	CASSYDLAGGTDTQYF	TGTGCCAGCAGTTACGACTTAGCGGGAGGGACAGATACGCAGTATTTT